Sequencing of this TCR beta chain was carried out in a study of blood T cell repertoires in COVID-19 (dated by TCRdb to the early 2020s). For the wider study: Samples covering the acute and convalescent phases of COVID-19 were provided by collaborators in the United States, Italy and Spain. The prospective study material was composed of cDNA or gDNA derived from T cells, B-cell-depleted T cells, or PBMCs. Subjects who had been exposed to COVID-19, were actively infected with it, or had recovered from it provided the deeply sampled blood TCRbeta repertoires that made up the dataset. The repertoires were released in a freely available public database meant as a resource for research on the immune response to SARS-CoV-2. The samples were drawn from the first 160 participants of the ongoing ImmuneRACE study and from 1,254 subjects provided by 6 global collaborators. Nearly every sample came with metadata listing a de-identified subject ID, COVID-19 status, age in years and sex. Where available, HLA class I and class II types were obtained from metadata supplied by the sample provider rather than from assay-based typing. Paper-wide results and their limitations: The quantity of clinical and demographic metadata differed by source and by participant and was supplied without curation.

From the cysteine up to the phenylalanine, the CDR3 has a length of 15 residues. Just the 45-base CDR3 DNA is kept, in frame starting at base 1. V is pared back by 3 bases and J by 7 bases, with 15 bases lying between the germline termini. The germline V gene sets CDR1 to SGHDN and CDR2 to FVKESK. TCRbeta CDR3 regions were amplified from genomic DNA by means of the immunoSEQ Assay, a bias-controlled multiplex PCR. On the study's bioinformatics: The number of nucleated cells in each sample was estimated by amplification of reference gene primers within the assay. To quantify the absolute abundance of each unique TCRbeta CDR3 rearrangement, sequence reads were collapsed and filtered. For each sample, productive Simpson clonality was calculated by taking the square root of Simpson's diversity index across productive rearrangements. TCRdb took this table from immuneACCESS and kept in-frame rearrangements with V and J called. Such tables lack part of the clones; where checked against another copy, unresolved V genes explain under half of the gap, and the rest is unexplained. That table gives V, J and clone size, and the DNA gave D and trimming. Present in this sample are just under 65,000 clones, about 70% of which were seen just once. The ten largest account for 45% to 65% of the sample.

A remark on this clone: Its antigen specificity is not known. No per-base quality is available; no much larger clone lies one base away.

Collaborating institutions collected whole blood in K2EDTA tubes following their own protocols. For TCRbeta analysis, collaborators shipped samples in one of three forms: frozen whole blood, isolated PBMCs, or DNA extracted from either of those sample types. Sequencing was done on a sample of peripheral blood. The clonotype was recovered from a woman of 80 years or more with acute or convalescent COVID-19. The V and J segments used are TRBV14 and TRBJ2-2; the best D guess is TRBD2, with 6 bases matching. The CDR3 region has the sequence CASSQFRDLGGELFF. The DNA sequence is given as TGTGCCAGCAGCCAGTTCCGGGACTTAGGCGGGGAGCTGTTTTTT.